This TCR beta chain was captured in a study of tumor-infiltrating lymphocytes in primary liver carcinoma. Study-wide points: Tumor-adjacent and tumor-blood pairs overlapped less than tumor region pairs did.

Priming with a constant-region primer yielded TCR beta cDNA from about 450 ng total RNA. Generation of the TCR beta libraries relied on three nested multiplex PCR rounds using slightly modified ARM-PCR. Rounds one and two of PCR, each of 10 cycles, were primed with TRBV1-TRBV30 forward primers and a C-beta reverse primer. MiXCR, run by TCRdb on the multiplex PCR reads, gives a single entry per CDR3 protein. The sample consists of approximately 340,000 distinct CDR3 sequences, 65% of them appearing once. On this clonotype: The target antigen is unknown. At one of its ends the junction is not consistent with the germline gene, which may arise from a read error.

They got blood RNA out of unsorted whole blood and also pulled out germline DNA. This CDR3 has 16 residues. Germline CDR1 is SGHNT and CDR2 is YYREEE (reference sequence). This chain links TRBV5-4 with TRBJ2-1, with 12 nucleotides matching TRBD2. The clonotype originates from a man aged 35 to 55 with primary liver carcinoma and hepatitis B virus infection. The specimen sequenced was peripheral blood. CDR3 sequence: CVSSPLRTSGKDEQFF. The CDR3 DNA reads as TGTGTCAGCAGCCCATTGCGGACTAGCGGGAAAGATGAGCAGTTCTTC.